This T cell receptor beta chain was retrieved from a study of patients and donors after allogeneic stem cell transplantation. TCRdb re-analysed the RT-PCR reads in MiXCR, keeping a single row per CDR3 protein. This repertoire shows some 960,000 distinct CDR3 sequences, around 17% found once; its top ten account for approximately 5.9%. This CDR3 region has 18 residues. V lost 10 bases and J lost 5, with 29 bases in between. CDR1 is ENHRY, CDR2 SYGVKD, per germline. This clonotype has more than one count but fewer than ten. Sequencing was performed on blood, either unsorted or a sorted T cell fraction (not recorded which). This chain uses TRBV10-3 with TRBJ2-2; D gene uncertain. The clonotype comes from a human donor who was either an allogeneic HSCT recipient or a stem cell or donor lymphocyte infusion donor (not recorded which). It is not recorded whose cells these are; they may come from a transplant donor. CDR3 bases: TGTGCCACCGAAAAGGAGACGGCCCCAACTCTCTCAACCGGGGAGCTGTTTTTT. Translation: CATEKETAPTLSTGELFF.